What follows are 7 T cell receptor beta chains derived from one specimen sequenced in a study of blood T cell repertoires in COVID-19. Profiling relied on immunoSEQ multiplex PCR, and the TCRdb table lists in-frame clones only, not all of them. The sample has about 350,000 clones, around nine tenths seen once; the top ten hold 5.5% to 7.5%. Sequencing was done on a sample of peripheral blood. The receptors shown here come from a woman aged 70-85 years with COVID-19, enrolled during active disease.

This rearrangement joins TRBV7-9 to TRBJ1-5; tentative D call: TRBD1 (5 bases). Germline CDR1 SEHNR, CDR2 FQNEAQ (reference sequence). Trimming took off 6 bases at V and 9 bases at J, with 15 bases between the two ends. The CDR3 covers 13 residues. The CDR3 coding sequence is TGTGCCAGCAGAAGGGGCCTTATGGGGCCCCAGCATTTT. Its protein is CASRRGLMGPQHF. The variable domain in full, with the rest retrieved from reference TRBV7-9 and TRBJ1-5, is DTGVSQNPRHKITKRGQNVTFRCDPISEHNRLYWYRQTLGQGPEFLTYFQNEAQLEKSRLLSDRFSAERPKGSFSTLEIQRTEQGDSAMYLCASRRGLMGPQHFGDGTRLSIL.

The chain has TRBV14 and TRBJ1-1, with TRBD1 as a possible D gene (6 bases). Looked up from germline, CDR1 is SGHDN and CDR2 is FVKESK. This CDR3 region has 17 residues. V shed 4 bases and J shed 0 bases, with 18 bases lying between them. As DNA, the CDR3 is TGTGCCAGCAGCCCCGAGGGGGGGCTCTTAATGAACACTGAAGCTTTCTTT. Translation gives CASSPEGGLLMNTEAFF.

The CDR3 DNA sequence: TGCGCCAGCAGCTTGGCCGGGCAGGGCTACTATGGCTACACCTTC. It translates to CASSLAGQGYYGYTF. The rearrangement uses TRBV5-1 and TRBJ1-2; possible D gene TRBD1, 5 bases. Trimming pared 0 bases from V and 3 bases from J, leaving 12 bases between. Germline V gives CDR1 SGHRS, CDR2 YFSETQ. The CDR3 consists of 15 residues.

CDR3 nucleotides: TGTGCCAGCCTCTTTATCTCCGGAGGAGCTTTCTTT. Translating it yields CASLFISGGAFF. The rearrangement uses TRBV2 and TRBJ1-1; D is undetermined. This CDR3 is 12 amino acids long. From germline, CDR1 is SNHLY and CDR2 FYNNEI. Trimming pared 8 bases from V and 10 bases from J, leaving 17 bases between.

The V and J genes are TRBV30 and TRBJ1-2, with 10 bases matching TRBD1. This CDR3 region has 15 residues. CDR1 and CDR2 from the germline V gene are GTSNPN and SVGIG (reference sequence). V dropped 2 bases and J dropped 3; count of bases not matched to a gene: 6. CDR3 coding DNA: TGTGCCTGGAGTCCGGGGACAGGGGCGTACTATGGCTACACCTTC. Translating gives CAWSPGTGAYYGYTF.

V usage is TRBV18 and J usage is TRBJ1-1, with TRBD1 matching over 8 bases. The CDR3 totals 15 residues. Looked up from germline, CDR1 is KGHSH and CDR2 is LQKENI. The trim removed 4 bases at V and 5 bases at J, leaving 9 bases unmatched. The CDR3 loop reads CASSLETGVGTEAFF. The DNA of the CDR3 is TGTGCCAGCTCACTGGAGACAGGGGTTGGGACTGAAGCTTTCTTT. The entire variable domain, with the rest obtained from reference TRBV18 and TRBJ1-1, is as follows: NAGVMQNPRHLVRRRGQEARLRCSPMKGHSHVYWYRQLPEEGLKFMVYLQKENIIDESGMPKERFSAEFPKEGPSILRIQQVVRGDSAAYFCASSLETGVGTEAFFGQGTRLTVV.

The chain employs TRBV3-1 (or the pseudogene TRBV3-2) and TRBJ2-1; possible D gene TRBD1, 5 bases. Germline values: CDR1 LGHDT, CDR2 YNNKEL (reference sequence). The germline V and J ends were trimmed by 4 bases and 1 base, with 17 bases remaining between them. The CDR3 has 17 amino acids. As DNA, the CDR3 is TGTGCCAGCAGCCTTTCTTCTGGGGCCCCATCCTACAATGAGCAGTTCTTC. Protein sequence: CASSLSSGAPSYNEQFF.